The 5 T cell receptor beta chains below all came from one sample that was sequenced in a study of blood T cell repertoires in COVID-19. This table comes from immunoSEQ multiplex PCR, and its TCRdb copy is limited to in-frame clones, with some not included. This sample has about 400,000 clones, with roughly 90% found just once. The sequenced material came from PBMCs or T cells enriched from blood (not recorded which). The origin of the receptors is a woman aged 30 to 39 who had recovered from COVID-19.

CDR3 coding DNA: TGTGCCAGCGCCGGGACAGGGGCTCAGCCCCAGCATTTT. Protein: CASAGTGAQPQHF. The rearrangement uses TRBV27 and TRBJ1-5; TRBD1 aligns across 10 bases. Germline V gene lookup returns CDR1 MNHEY and CDR2 SMNVEV (reference sequence). The ends lost 8 bases at V and 6 bases at J; junction bases unmatched: 4. The CDR3 runs 13 residues.

V and J are TRBV30 and TRBJ1-6; D not resolved. This CDR3 is 16 amino acids long. Germline loops: CDR1 GTSNPN, CDR2 SVGIG (reference sequence). The ends were cut back, 0 bases at V and 5 bases at J, with 14 bases in the middle. DNA of the CDR3: TGTGCCTGGAGTGTACCTGGCGGCCGAGATAATTCACCCCTCCACTTT. This sequence encodes CAWSVPGGRDNSPLHF.

This clone appeared a single time. The chain uses TRBV10-3 and TRBJ1-1; the D is unclear. CDR3 size: 15 residues. CDR1 is ENHRY and CDR2 is SYGVKD in the germline V gene. Trimming took 6 bases from V and 0 from J, leaving 14 bases between them. The CDR3 bases are TGTGCCATCAGCGCCACAGTGAGTGTGAACACTGAAGCTTTCTTT. Its protein is CAISATVSVNTEAFF.

In this sample, this clone turned up once. CDR3 bases: TGTGCCTGGAGTAGGCAGGGAAGCAATCAGCCCCAGCATTTT. It codes for CAWSRQGSNQPQHF. The chain carries TRBV30 and TRBJ1-5; a possible D gene is TRBD1 (5 bases). The CDR3 extends over 14 amino acids. Trimming removed 2 bases at V and 1 base at J, with 9 bases between. CDR1 is GTSNPN and CDR2 is SVGIG in the germline V gene (reference sequence).

The gene calls are TRBV7-2 and TRBJ1-1, with TRBD1 matching 12 bases. The CDR3 covers 17 residues. The V segment lost 1 base and the J segment 0 bases; nucleotides outside the gene matches: 3. Per germline, CDR1 SGHTA and CDR2 FQGNSA. For the CDR3, the DNA is TGTGCCAGCAGCTTAGGGGGACAGGGGGCTATGAACACTGAAGCTTTCTTT. Translation gives CASSLGGQGAMNTEAFF.